This entry lists 16 T cell receptor beta chains sequenced from one sample in a study of CD8+ T cells in alopecia areata. The sequencing template was cDNA reverse transcribed from extracted RNA. Profiling relied on immunoSEQ multiplex PCR, and the TCRdb table lists in-frame clones only, not all of them. This sample carries 150,000 or so clones, more than 40% of them seen once, and the ten largest clones take less than 8%. Sequencing was performed on CD4+ T cells sorted from blood. These receptors all come from a human donor with alopecia areata.

CDR3 nucleotides: TGCAGCGTTGAAGGTTACCCCATTCAGTACTTC. Translated, it gives CSVEGYPIQYF. V is TRBV29-1 and J is TRBJ2-4; D unclear. Trimming removed 1 base from V and 9 bases from J, with 7 bases in between. The germline V gene encodes CDR1 SQVTM and CDR2 ANQGSEA. The CDR3 sequence is 11 residues long. Using reference TRBV29-1 and TRBJ2-4 for the parts outside the CDR3, the full variable domain is SAVISQKPSRDICQRGTSLTIQCQVDSQVTMMFWYRQQPGQSLTLIATANQGSEATYESGFVIDKFPISRPNLTFSTLTVSNMSPEDSSIYLCSVEGYPIQYFGAGTRLSVL.

The CDR3 protein is CASSLTRTPIYEQYF. CDR3 nucleotides: TGCGCCAGCAGCTTGACCCGGACACCGATCTACGAGCAGTACTTC. V and J are TRBV5-1 and TRBJ2-7, with D possibly TRBD1 on 5 matching bases. Trimming shortened V by 1 base and J by 3 bases, and 14 bases separated the two germline ends. CDR1 is SGHRS and CDR2 is YFSETQ in the germline V gene. This CDR3 has 15 amino acids.

The CDR3 nucleotides are TGTGCCAGCAGCTCAGGGACTAGCAGAACCCAAGAGACCCAGTACTTC. Its protein is CASSSGTSRTQETQYF. The chain joins TRBV5-4 to TRBJ2-5; 9 bases map to TRBD2. The CDR3 is made up of 16 amino acids. CDR1 is SGHNT, CDR2 YYREEE, per germline (reference sequence). V trimming: 3 bases; J trimming: 1 base; junction bases outside the gene matches: 7.

This clone was counted between two and nine times. The chain links TRBV29-1 to TRBJ1-2; D call uncertain. The germline V gene has CDR1 SQVTM and CDR2 ANQGSEA. CDR3 length: 13 amino acids. With 5 bases removed from V and 8 bases from J, the gap between germline ends came to 18 bases. The CDR3 nucleotides are TGCAGCGTTCTATCGGACGCCGGACGGGGCTACACCTTC. It translates to CSVLSDAGRGYTF.

This clone has only one observation. V gene TRBV28 combines with J gene TRBJ2-5; TRBD1 is a possible D gene (7 bases). V lost 6 bases and J 2 bases, leaving 13 bases between the germline ends. This CDR3 is 14 amino acids long. CDR1 is MDHEN, CDR2 SYDVKM, per germline. DNA of the CDR3: TGTGCCAGCAGCAGGGGGGCGCGGCAAGAGACCCAGTACTTC. Protein: CASSRGARQETQYF.

This clone turned up a few times. V and J are TRBV29-1 and TRBJ2-7; D is uncertain. The CDR3 contains 14 residues. Germline loops: CDR1 SQVTM, CDR2 ANQGSEA. Trimming left V 4 bases short and J 1 base short, with 14 bases between. CDR3 amino acids: CSVARSLESYEQYF. The CDR3 coding sequence is TGCAGCGTTGCGAGGTCCCTGGAATCCTACGAGCAGTACTTC.

This clone has only a few counts. V and J are TRBV29-1 and TRBJ2-1; the match to TRBD1 covers 7 bases. V was pared by 3 bases and J by 10 bases, with 12 bases of the junction left unmatched. The germline CDR1 and CDR2 sequences are SQVTM and ANQGSEA. The CDR3 is made up of 14 amino acids. CDR3 loop: CSVDPDRAYSEQFF. Written as DNA, the CDR3 is TGCAGCGTTGATCCCGACAGGGCCTATAGCGAGCAGTTCTTC.

V is TRBV6-5 and J is TRBJ2-7, with TRBD1 as a possible D gene (5 bases). Between the trimmed V and J ends, which lost 5 bases and 5 bases, there was a span of 10 bases. This CDR3 is 12 amino acids long. The V gene's germline CDR1 is MNHEY and CDR2 SVGAGI. The CDR3 sequence: CASSPQGHEQYF. The CDR3 bases are TGTGCCAGCAGTCCCCAGGGCCACGAGCAGTACTTC.

Comment on this clone: At one boundary the junction diverges from the germline segment, which might be a read error. The DNA for the CDR3 is TGTGCCAGTAGGATAGCGGGAGGCAATGAGCAGTTCTTC. Protein: CASRIAGGNEQFF. The chain couples TRBV19 to TRBJ2-1, with 10 bases fitting TRBD2. The CDR3 consists of 13 residues. CDR1 is LNHDA and CDR2 is SQIVND in the germline V gene (reference sequence). Full variable domain (outside the CDR3, taken from reference TRBV19 and TRBJ2-1): DGGITQSPKYLFRKEGQNVTLSCEQNLNHDAMYWYRQDPGQGLRLIYYSQIVNDFQKGDIAEGYSVSREKKESFPLTVTSAQKNPTAFYLCASRIAGGNEQFFGPGTRLTVL.

The chain combines TRBV6-1 with TRBJ2-1, with no clear D. Germline loops: CDR1 MNHNS, CDR2 SASEGT. The CDR3 length is 13 residues. V lost 0 bases, J lost 8 bases, and 8 bases lay in between. The CDR3, as DNA: TGTGCCAGCAGTGAAGCGAATGGGGATGAGCAGTTCTTC. Protein product: CASSEANGDEQFF.

DNA of the CDR3: TGTGCCAGCAGATCTAGCGGAGGGGAGACCCAGTACTTC. Translating gives CASRSSGGETQYF. The chain recombines TRBV25-1 with TRBJ2-5; 7 bases map to TRBD2. J was trimmed by 5 bases and V by 6 bases; bases with no gene match: 6. Germline V lookup: CDR1 MGHDK, CDR2 SYGVNS. This CDR3 is 13 amino acids long. Together with reference TRBV25-1 and TRBJ2-5, the CDR3 gives the full variable domain: EADIYQTPRYLVIGTGKKITLECSQTMGHDKMYWYQQDPGMELHLIHYSYGVNSTEKGDLSSESTVSRIRTEHFPLTLESARPSHTSQYLCASRSSGGETQYFGPGTRLLVL.

Regarding this clone: This sample also contains other DNA sequences that code for the same CDR3. The chain employs TRBV5-1 and TRBJ2-2; D gene unclear. The CDR3 is 13 amino acids. Between the trimmed V and J ends, which lost 0 bases and 2 bases, there was a span of 2 bases. CDR1 and CDR2 (germline): SGHRS, YFSETQ. CDR3 sequence reads: CASSLGNTGELFF. DNA of the CDR3: TGCGCCAGCAGCTTGGGAAACACCGGGGAGCTGTTTTTT.

CDR3 coding DNA: TGTGCCAGCAGCTTAGGGGGGTACTCTGAGCAGTTCTTC. This encodes CASSLGGYSEQFF. The chain has TRBV7-2 and TRBJ2-1; D is possibly TRBD1 or TRBD2 (5 bases each). The CDR3 runs to 13 residues. V gave up 1 base and J gave up 9 bases, with 10 bases separating them. Per germline, CDR1 SGHTA and CDR2 FQGNSA.

The genes are TRBV6-6 and TRBJ1-2, with unresolved D. This CDR3 has 12 residues. V lost 0 bases to trimming and J lost 8 bases, with 7 bases between them. Germline V gene sequence: CDR1 MNHNY, CDR2 SVGAGI (reference sequence). The CDR3 is CASSYSNTGYTF. Written as DNA, the CDR3 is TGTGCCAGCAGTTACTCGAATACGGGCTACACCTTC.

The chain recombines TRBV29-1 with TRBJ2-3; D tentatively reads TRBD1 or TRBD2 (5 bases each). This CDR3 has 17 amino acids. V gave up 2 bases and J gave up 3 bases, with 21 bases separating them. The V gene's germline CDR1 is SQVTM and CDR2 ANQGSEA. CDR3 coding DNA: TGCAGCGTTGAACGCTATACTGGGGGAAAGGTGACAGATACGCAGTATTTT. This translates into CSVERYTGGKVTDTQYF.

This clone was observed once. The chain combines TRBV28 with TRBJ2-5; D remains ambiguous. V dropped 6 bases and J dropped 2 bases, with 16 bases sitting between them. The CDR3 loop spans 15 amino acids. Germline assignment: CDR1 MDHEN and CDR2 SYDVKM. Written as DNA, the CDR3 is TGTGCCAGCAGCCCGACAAAAACTACGCAAGAGACCCAGTACTTC. Its translation is CASSPTKTTQETQYF.